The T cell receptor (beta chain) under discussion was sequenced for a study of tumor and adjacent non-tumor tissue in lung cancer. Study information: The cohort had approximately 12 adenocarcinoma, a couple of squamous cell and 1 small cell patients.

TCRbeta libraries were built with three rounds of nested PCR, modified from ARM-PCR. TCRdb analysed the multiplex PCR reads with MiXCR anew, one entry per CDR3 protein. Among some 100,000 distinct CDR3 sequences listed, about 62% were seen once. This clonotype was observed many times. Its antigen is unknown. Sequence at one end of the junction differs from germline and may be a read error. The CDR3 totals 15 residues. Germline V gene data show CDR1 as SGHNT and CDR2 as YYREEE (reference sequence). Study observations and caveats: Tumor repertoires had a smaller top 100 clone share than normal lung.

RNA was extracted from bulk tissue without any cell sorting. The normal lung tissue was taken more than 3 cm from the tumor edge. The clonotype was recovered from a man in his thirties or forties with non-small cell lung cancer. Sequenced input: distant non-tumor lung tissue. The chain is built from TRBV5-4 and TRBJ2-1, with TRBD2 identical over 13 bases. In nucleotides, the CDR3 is TGTGCCAGCAGCTCCCCCCCATTGGTTGGGACTAGCGGGACATTC. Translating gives CASSSPPLVGTSGTF.